This T cell receptor beta chain derives from a study of human T cells and chemical hapten exposure. TCRdb re-analysed the RACE reads in MiXCR, keeping a single row per CDR3 protein. The sample has approximately 82,000 distinct CDR3 sequences, roughly a tenth seen once. V gave up 0 bases and J gave up 3 bases, with 10 bases separating them. Per germline, CDR1 SGHTS and CDR2 YDEGEE. The CDR3 length is 15 residues. Time point here: patch test 1, 2 weeks after DPC sensitization. The treatment: therapeutic diphenylcyclopropenone sensitization with weekly scalp DPC. This clonotype was counted between two and nine times.

The sequence came from a man aged 35 to 55 with alopecia areata. Some clones in this sample may be carry-over from other donors' samples. The gene calls are TRBV5-8 and TRBJ2-1; D remains unclear. Sample: whole blood, taken in connection with sensitization to the hapten diphenylcyclopropenone (DPC). CDR3 coding DNA: TGTGCCAGCAGCTTGGGCAGCTATAACTACAATGAGCAGTTCTTC. Its translation: CASSLGSYNYNEQFF. Full variable domain (rest looked up from reference TRBV5-8 and TRBJ2-1): EAGVTQSPTHLIKTRGQQATLRCSPISGHTSVYWYQQALGLGLQFLLWYDEGEERNRGNFPPRFSGRQFPNYSSELNVNALELEDSALYLCASSLGSYNYNEQFFGPGTRLTVL.